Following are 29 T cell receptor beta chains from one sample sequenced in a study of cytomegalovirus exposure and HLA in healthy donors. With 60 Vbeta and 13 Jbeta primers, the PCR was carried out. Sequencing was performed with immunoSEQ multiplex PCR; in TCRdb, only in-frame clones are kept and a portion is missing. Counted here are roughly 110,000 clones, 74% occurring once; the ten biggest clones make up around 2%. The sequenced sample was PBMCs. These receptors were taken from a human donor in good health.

CDR3 sequence: CASSLSPGQMNTEAFF. The CDR3 DNA reads as TGTGCCAGCAGCCTTTCCCCGGGACAGATGAACACTGAAGCTTTCTTT. The chain carries TRBV5-4 and TRBJ1-1, with TRBD1 matching 7 bases. The J segment lost 0 bases and the V segment lost 4 bases, leaving 9 bases of the junction unmatched. This CDR3 is built from 16 residues. Germline lookup yields CDR1 SGHNT and CDR2 YYREEE (reference sequence).

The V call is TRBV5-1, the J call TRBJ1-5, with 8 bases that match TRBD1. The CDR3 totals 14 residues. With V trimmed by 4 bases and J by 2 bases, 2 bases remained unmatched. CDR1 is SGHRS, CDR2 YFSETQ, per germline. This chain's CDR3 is CASSTGQGNQPQHF. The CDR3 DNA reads TGCGCCAGCAGCACGGGACAGGGCAATCAGCCCCAGCATTTT.

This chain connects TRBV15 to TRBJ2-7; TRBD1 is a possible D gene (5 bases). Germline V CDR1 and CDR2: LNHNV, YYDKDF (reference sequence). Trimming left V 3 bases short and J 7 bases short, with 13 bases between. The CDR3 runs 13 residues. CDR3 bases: TGTGCCACCAGCAGGGAAAGGGGCCTGGAGCAGTACTTC. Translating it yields CATSRERGLEQYF.

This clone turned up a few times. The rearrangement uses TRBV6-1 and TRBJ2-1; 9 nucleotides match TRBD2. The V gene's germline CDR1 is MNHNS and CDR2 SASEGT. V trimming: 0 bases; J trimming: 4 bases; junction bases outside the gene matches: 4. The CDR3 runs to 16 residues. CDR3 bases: TGTGCCAGCAGTGAAGCCAGGACTAGCGTATACAATGAGCAGTTCTTC. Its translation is CASSEARTSVYNEQFF.

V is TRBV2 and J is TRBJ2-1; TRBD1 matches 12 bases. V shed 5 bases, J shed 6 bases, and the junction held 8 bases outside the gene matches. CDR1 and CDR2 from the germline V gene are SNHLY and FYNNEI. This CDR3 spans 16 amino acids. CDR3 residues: CASSPQGQGARNEQFF. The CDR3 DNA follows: TGTGCCAGCAGTCCACAGGGACAGGGGGCACGCAATGAGCAGTTCTTC. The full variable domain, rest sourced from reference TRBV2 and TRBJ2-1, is EPEVTQTPSHQVTQMGQEVILRCVPISNHLYFYWYRQILGQKVEFLVSFYNNEISEKSEIFDDQFSVERPDGSNFTLKIRSTKLEDSAMYFCASSPQGQGARNEQFFGPGTRLTVL.

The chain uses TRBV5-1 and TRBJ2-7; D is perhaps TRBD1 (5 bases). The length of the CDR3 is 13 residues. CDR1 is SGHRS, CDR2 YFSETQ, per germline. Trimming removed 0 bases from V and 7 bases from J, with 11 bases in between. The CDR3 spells CASSLGQFKEQYF. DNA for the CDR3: TGCGCCAGCAGCTTGGGACAGTTCAAAGAGCAGTACTTC.

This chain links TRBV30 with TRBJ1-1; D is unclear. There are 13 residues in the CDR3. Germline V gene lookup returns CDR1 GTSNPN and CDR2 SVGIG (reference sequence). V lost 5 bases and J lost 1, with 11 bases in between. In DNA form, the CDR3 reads TGTGCCTGGGAACTCTCCCCGAACACTGAAGCTTTCTTT. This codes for CAWELSPNTEAFF.

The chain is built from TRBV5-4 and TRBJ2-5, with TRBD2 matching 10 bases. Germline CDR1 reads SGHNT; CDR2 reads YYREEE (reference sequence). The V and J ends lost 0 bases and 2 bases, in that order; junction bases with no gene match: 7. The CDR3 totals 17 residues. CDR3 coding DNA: TGTGCCAGCAGCTTGGCTAGCGGGGGACCGATTCAAGAGACCCAGTACTTC. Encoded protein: CASSLASGGPIQETQYF.

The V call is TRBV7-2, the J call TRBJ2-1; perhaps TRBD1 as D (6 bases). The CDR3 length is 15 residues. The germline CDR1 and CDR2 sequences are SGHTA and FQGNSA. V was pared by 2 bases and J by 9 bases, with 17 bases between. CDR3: CASSLWQGSGGEQFF. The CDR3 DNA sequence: TGTGCCAGCAGCTTATGGCAGGGGTCAGGAGGTGAGCAGTTCTTC.

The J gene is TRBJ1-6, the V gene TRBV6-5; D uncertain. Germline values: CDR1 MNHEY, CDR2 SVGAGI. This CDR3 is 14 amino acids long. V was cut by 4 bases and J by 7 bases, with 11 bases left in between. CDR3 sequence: CASSSPRENSPLHF. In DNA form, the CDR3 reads TGTGCCAGCAGTTCTCCGCGAGAGAATTCACCCCTCCACTTT.

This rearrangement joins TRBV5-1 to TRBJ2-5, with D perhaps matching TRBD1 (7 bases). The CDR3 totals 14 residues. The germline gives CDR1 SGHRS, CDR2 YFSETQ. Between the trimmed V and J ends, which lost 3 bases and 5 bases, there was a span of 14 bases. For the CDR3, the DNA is TGCGCCAGCAGCTGGAACGCAGGGGGGGAGACCCAGTACTTC. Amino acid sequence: CASSWNAGGETQYF.

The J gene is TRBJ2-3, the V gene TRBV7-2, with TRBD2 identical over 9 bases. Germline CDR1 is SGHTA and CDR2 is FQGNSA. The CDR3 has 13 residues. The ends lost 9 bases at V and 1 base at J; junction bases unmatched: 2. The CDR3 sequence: CASRTSGTDTQYF. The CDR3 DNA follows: TGTGCCAGTAGGACTAGCGGCACAGATACGCAGTATTTT.

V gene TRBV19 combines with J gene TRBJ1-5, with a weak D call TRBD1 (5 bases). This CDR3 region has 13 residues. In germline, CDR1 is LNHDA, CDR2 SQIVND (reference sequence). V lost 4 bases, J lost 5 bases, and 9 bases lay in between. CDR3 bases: TGTGCCAGTAGTAGACAGCCGGATCAGCCCCAGCATTTT. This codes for CASSRQPDQPQHF.

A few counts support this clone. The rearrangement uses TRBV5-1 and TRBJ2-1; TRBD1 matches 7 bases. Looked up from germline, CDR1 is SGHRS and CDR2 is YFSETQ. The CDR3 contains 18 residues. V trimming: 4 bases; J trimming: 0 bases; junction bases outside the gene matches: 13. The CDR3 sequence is CASSLSPGTVSSYNEQFF. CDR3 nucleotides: TGCGCCAGCAGCCTAAGTCCCGGGACAGTTAGCTCCTACAATGAGCAGTTCTTC.

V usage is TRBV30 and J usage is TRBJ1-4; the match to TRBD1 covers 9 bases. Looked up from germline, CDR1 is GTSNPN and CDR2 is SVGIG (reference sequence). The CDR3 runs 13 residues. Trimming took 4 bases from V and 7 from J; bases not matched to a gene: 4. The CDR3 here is CAWNRGRSEKLFF. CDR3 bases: TGTGCCTGGAACAGGGGGCGTAGTGAAAAACTGTTTTTT. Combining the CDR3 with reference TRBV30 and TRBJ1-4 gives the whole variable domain SQTIHQWPATLVQPVGSPLSLECTVEGTSNPNLYWYRQAAGRGLQLLFYSVGIGQISSEVPQNLSASRPQDRQFILSSKKLLLSDSGFYLCAWNRGRSEKLFFGSGTQLSVL.

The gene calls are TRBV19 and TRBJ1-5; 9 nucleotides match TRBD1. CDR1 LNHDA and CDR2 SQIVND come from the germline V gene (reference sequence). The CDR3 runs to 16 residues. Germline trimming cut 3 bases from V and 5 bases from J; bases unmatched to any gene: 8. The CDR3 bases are TGTGCCAGTAGTATGGTTGGGACAGGGATTTATCAGCCCCAGCATTTT. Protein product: CASSMVGTGIYQPQHF.

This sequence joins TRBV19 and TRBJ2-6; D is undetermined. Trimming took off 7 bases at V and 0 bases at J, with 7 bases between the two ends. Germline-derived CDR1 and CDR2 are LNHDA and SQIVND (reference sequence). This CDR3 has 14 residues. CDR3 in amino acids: CASNPVSGANVLTF. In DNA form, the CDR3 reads TGTGCCAGTAATCCAGTCTCTGGGGCCAACGTCCTGACTTTC.

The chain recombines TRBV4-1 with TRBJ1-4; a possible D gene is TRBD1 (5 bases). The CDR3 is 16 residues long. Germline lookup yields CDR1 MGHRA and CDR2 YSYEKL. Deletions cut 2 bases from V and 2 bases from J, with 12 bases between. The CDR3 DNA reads TGCGCCAGCAGCCAAATGCCGGGACTGACTAATGAAAAACTGTTTTTT. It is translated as CASSQMPGLTNEKLFF.

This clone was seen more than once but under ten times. The CDR3 region has the DNA TGTGCCAGCAGCCTCCGAGACACCTCTGAGTCAGGGGTCGGGGAGCTGTTTTTT. As protein: CASSLRDTSESGVGELFF. This chain uses TRBV9 with TRBJ2-2, with TRBD1 as a possible D gene (6 bases). V was cut by 4 bases and J by 7 bases, with 26 bases left in between. Germline V CDR1 and CDR2: SGDLS, YYNGEE. The CDR3 sequence is 18 residues long. Using reference TRBV9 and TRBJ2-2 for the parts outside the CDR3, the full variable domain is DSGVTQTPKHLITATGQRVTLRCSPRSGDLSVYWYQQSLDQGLQFLIQYYNGEERAKGNILERFSAQQFPDLHSELNLSSLELGDSALYFCASSLRDTSESGVGELFFGEGSRLTVL.

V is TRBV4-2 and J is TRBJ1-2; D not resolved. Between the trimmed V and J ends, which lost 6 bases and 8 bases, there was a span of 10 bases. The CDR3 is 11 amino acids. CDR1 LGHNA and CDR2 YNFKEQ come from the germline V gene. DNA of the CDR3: TGTGCCAGCAGTCACATGCAGGGCTACACCTTC. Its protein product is CASSHMQGYTF.

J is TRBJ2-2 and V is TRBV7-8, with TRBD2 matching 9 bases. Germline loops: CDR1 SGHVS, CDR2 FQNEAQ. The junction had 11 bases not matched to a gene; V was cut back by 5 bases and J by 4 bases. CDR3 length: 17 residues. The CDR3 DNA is TGTGCCAGCAGCGGCAGGGGGGCGGGGGGGCTCACCGGGGAGCTGTTTTTT. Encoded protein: CASSGRGAGGLTGELFF.

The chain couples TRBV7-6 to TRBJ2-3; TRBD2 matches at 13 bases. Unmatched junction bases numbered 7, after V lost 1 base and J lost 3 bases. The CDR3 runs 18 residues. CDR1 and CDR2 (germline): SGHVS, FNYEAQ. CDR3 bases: TGTGCCAGCAGCTTAGTCGGGACTAGCGGGACGGGAACAGATACGCAGTATTTT. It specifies CASSLVGTSGTGTDTQYF.

Written as DNA, the CDR3 is TGCGCCAGCAACCCTCTAGGCGGGAGGCCAGATACGCAGTATTTT. This encodes CASNPLGGRPDTQYF. The chain links TRBV5-1 to TRBJ2-3, with TRBD2 identical over 8 bases. J lost 4 bases, V lost 6 bases, and 10 bases had no gene match. The CDR3 runs 15 residues. CDR1 is SGHRS, CDR2 YFSETQ, per germline.

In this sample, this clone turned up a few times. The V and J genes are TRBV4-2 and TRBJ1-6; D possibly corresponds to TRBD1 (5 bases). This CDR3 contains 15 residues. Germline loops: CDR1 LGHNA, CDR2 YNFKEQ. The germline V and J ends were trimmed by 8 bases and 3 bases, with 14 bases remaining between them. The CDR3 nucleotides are TGTGCCAGCGGGGCGGGGGGAAGCTATAATTCACCCCTCCACTTT. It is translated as CASGAGGSYNSPLHF.

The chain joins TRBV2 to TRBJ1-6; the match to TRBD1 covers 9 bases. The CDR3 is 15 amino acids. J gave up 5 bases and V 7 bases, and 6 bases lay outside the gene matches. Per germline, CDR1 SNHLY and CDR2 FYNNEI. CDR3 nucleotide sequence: TGTGCCAGCAACCCTAGGACAGGGGATAATTCACCCCTCCACTTT. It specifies CASNPRTGDNSPLHF.

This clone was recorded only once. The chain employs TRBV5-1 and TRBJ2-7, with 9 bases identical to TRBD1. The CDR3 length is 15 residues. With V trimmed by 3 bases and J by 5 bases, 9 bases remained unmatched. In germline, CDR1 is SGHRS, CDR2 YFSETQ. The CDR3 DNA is TGCGCCAGCAGCTCGGCCCGGACAGGGGAGGACGAGCAGTACTTC. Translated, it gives CASSSARTGEDEQYF.

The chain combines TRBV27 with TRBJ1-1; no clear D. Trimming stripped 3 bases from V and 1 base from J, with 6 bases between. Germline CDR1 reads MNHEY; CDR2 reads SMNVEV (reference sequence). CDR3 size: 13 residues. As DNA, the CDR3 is TGTGCCAGCAGTTTGAGGGAGAACACTGAAGCTTTCTTT. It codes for CASSLRENTEAFF.

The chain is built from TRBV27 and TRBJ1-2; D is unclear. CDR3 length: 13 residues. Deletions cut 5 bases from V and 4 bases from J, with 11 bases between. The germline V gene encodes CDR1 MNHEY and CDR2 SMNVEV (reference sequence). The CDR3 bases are TGTGCCAGCAGTCCCGATCGGGGCTATGGCTACACCTTC. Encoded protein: CASSPDRGYGYTF.

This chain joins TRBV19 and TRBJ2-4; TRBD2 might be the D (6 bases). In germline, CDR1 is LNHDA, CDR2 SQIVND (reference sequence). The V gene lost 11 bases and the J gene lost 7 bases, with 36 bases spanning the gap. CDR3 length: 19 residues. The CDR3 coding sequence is TGTGCCTCAAAAAGGAGGGTTAGCACATCTTCTAGCCAAAGCAACATTCAGTACTTC. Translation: CASKRRVSTSSSQSNIQYF.